This TCR beta chain is from a study of identical twins. This clonotype appeared a few times. TCRdb used MiXCR to reprocess the 5' RACE reads, holding one entry per CDR3 protein. The sample shows over 200,000 distinct CDR3 sequences, over 9.5% of them seen only once. This CDR3 region has 15 residues. Trimming took off 2 bases at V and 1 base at J, with 11 bases between the two ends. Looked up from germline, CDR1 is LGHNA and CDR2 is YSLEER. This sequence joins TRBV4-3 and TRBJ2-5, with D perhaps TRBD1 (6 bases). The sequence was obtained from a man aged 50 to 59 in good health. The specimen sequenced was memory T cells sorted from blood. CDR3 coding DNA: TGCGCCAGCAGCCAAAACAGGGCGCTCCAAGAGACCCAGTACTTC. Protein product: CASSQNRALQETQYF.